A selection of T cell receptor beta chains follows, all from one sample in a study of T cell responses to AZD1222 COVID-19 vaccine. Profiling relied on immunoSEQ multiplex PCR, and the TCRdb table lists in-frame clones only, not all of them. This repertoire shows approximately 69,000 clones, approximately 82% found once; its top ten account for 20% to 25%. The sample was peripheral blood, taken 28 days after the second AZD1222 dose. These receptors came from an adult who received the AZD1222 COVID-19 vaccine. Each CDR3 is given with its conserved first and last residue. D genes are given only for firm matches. Expanded clones get a size class; other rows say once, few or many, or leave the size out.

TRBJ2-5,TRBD1,NA,15,TRBV5-1,CATQPGTGVRETQYF,TGCGCCACTCAGCCCGGGACAGGGGTTCGAGAGACCCAGTACTTC
TRBJ2-5,TRBD2,NA,16,TRBV5-8,CASIEGRGAFQETQYF,TGTGCCAGCATCGAGGGGCGGGGGGCCTTCCAAGAGACCCAGTACTTC
TRBJ2-5,TRBD1,NA,15,TRBV5-1,CASSLGQGIWETQYF,TGCGCCAGCAGCCTTGGACAGGGCATTTGGGAGACCCAGTACTTC
TRBJ2-7,TRBD1,NA,15,TRBV5-5,CASSPTPGQSYEQYF,TGTGCCAGCAGCCCTACTCCGGGACAGTCCTACGAGCAGTACTTC
TRBJ1-2,NA,once,13,TRBV28,CASRTTASYGYTF,TGTGCCAGCAGAACCACAGCCTCCTATGGCTACACCTTC
TRBJ1-5,NA,few,13,TRBV12-3/TRBV12-4,CASSWRRDQPQHF,TGTGCCAGCAGTTGGCGTCGGGATCAGCCCCAGCATTTT
TRBJ2-7,TRBD2,NA,16,TRBV10-2,CASSDGTSGRGLEQYF,TGCGCCAGCAGTGATGGGACTAGCGGGAGGGGGCTCGAGCAGTACTTC
TRBJ1-1,NA,NA,13,TRBV5-4,CASSLDSPVGAFF,TGTGCCAGCAGCTTAGACTCCCCGGTAGGAGCTTTCTTT
TRBJ1-1,NA,NA,11,TRBV14,CASSLYGEAFF,TGTGCCAGCAGCCTGTATGGGGAAGCTTTCTTT
TRBJ1-3,NA,NA,14,TRBV30,CAWREGFSGNTIYF,TGTGCCTGGAGAGAGGGGTTCTCTGGAAACACCATATATTTT
TRBJ2-1,TRBD2,NA,14,TRBV14,CASSGLAGAVEQFF,TGTGCCAGCAGCGGACTAGCGGGAGCGGTTGAGCAGTTCTTC
TRBJ2-1,NA,NA,12,TRBV3-1/TRBV3-2,CASSQGGNEQFF,TGTGCCAGCAGCCAAGGTGGCAATGAGCAGTTCTTC
TRBJ1-1,NA,NA,18,TRBV7-5,CARSSRGGFEAMNTEAFF,TGTGCCAGAAGCTCAAGAGGAGGATTTGAGGCCATGAACACTGAAGCTTTCTTT
TRBJ2-3,TRBD2,NA,15,TRBV28,CASSFASGTTDTQYF,TGTGCCAGCAGTTTTGCTAGCGGGACCACAGATACGCAGTATTTT
TRBJ2-5,NA,NA,13,TRBV19,CASSMGRVKTQYF,TGTGCCAGTAGTATGGGCAGGGTAAAGACCCAGTACTTC
TRBJ1-2,NA,once,16,TRBV5-1,CASSLAVQGSRGGYTF,TGCGCCAGCAGCTTGGCAGTCCAGGGATCGCGTGGTGGCTACACCTTC
TRBJ2-3,NA,NA,17,TRBV11-2,CASSLEITGAMTDTQYF,TGTGCCAGCAGCTTAGAAATCACGGGGGCGATGACAGATACGCAGTATTTT
TRBJ2-3,NA,NA,12,TRBV6-5,CATGKGTDTQYF,TGTGCCACAGGAAAGGGAACAGATACGCAGTATTTT
TRBJ1-3,NA,NA,20,TRBV12-5,CASGLAPTGRILRSGNTIYF,TGTGCTAGTGGTTTGGCCCCGACAGGAAGGATTCTAAGGTCTGGAAACACCATATATTTT